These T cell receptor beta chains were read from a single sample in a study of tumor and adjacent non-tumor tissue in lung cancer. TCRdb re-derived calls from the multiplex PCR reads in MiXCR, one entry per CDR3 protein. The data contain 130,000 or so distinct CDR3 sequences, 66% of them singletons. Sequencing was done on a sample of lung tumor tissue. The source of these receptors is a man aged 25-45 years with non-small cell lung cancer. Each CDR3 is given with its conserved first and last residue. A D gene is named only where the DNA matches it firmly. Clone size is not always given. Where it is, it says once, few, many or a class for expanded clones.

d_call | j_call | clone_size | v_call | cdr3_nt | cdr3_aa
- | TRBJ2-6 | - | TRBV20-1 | TGCAGTGCTAGGGTGCACCTAGAACTCTCTGGGGCCATCGTCTTGACTTTC | CSARVHLELSGAIVLTF
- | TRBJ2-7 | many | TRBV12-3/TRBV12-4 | TGTGCCAGCAGTTTAACCGGGGCGGGGACCTACGAGCAGTACTTC | CASSLTGAGTYEQYF
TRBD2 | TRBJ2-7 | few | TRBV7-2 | TGTGCCAGCAGCCCAGGGACTAGCGGGGGCCCATTCTACGAGCAGTACTTC | CASSPGTSGGPFYEQYF
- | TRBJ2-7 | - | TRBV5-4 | TGTGCCAGCAGGACCGGGGGAACGTCCTCCTACGAGCAGTACTTC | CASRTGGTSSYEQYF
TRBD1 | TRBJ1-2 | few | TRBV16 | TGTGCCAGCAGCCACATGGACAGGGGCCTCGAGGCTAACTATGGCTACACCTTC | CASSHMDRGLEANYGYTF
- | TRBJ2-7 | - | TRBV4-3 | TGCGCCAGCAGCCAGTTTGGTCGGACGAACGCCTACGAGCAGTACTTC | CASSQFGRTNAYEQYF
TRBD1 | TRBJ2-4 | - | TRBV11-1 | TGTGCCAGCAGCGGGGGACAGGGGTTAAACATTCAGTACTTC | CASSGGQGLNIQYF
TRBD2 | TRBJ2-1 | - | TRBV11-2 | TGTGCCAGCAGCTTTATTGTGGGAGGGATTAATGAGCAGCTCTTC | CASSFIVGGINEQLF
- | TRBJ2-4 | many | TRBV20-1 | TGCAGTGCGGTCGGACAGTACCCCTTAGCCAAAAACATTCAGTACTTC | CSAVGQYPLAKNIQYF
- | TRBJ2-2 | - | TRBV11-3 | TGTGCCAGCAGCTATGACGCCAGGGGGCTGTTTTTT | CASSYDARGLFF
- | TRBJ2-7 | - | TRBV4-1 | TGCGCCAGCAGGCGAGATAAACGGGGTAGGTCCTACGAGCAGTACTTC | CASRRDKRGRSYEQYF
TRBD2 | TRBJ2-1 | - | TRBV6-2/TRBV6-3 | TGTGCCAACAATAGCGGGAGTTGGTATAATGAGCAGTTCTTC | CANNSGSWYNEQFF
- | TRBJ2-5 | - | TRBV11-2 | TGTGCCAGCAGCTTAGTAGGGGGGGCAGGGGGCACGGAGACCCAGTACTTC | CASSLVGGAGGTETQYF
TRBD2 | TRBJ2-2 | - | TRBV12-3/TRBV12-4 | TGTGCCAGCGGGGGACTAACCGCCACCGGGGAGCTGTTTTTC | CASGGLTATGELFF
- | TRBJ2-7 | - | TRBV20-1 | TGCATTGCTAGAGAACACGGGAGTAGTTCTGGGGAGCAGTACTTC | CIAREHGSSSGEQYF
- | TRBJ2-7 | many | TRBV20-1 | TGCAGTGCTATCTTGGGGACGCGGGGCTACGAGCAGTACTTC | CSAILGTRGYEQYF
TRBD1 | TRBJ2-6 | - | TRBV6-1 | TGTGACAGCCAGAGGACAGGGACTGGGGTCAACGTCCTGACTTTC | CDSQRTGTGVNVLTF
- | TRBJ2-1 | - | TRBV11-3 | TGTGCCAGCAACCTAGGACCGCACAATGAGCAGTTCTTC | CASNLGPHNEQFF
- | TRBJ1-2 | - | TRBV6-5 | TGTGCCAGCAGTTACGATGAGTCGCGGGTTAACCGTGGCTACACCTTC | CASSYDESRVNRGYTF
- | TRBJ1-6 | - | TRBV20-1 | TGCAGTGCTAGAGTACCCGGGACAAGGGACCCACCACTCCACTTT | CSARVPGTRDPPLHF
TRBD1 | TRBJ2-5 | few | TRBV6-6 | TGTGCCACCAATCCCGGGACAGGGGCCCAGGAGACCCAGTACTTC | CATNPGTGAQETQYF
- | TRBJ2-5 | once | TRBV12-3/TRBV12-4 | TGTGCCAGCAGTTTAGTACAGAGGGGGACCCAGTACTTC | CASSLVQRGTQYF
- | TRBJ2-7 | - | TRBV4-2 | TGTGCCAGCAACCGAGGGATTCAGGACGAGCAGTACTTC | CASNRGIQDEQYF
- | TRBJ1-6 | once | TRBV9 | TGTGCCAGCAGCGTAGCGGAGGGAGGATCACTCCTCCACTTT | CASSVAEGGSLLHF
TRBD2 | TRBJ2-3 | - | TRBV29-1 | TGCAGCGTCGGGACTAGCGTACGGCAGTATTTT | CSVGTSVRQYF
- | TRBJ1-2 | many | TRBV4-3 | TGCGCCAGCAGCCAATCCGGGACATCACCGAAAATTGACACCTTC | CASSQSGTSPKIDTF
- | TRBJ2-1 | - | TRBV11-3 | TGTGCCAGTAGCTTAGAGGGGGAACGGGAGTACAATGGGCAGTTCTTC | CASSLEGEREYNGQFF
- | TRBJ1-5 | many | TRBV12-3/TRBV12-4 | TGTGCCAGCAGTTTGCGGGAGATCAATCAGCCCCAGCATTTT | CASSLREINQPQHF
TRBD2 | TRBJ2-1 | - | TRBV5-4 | TGTGCCTGCAGCTTACTAGCGGGAGGGACCACCTACAATAAGCAGTTCTTC | CACSLLAGGTTYNKQFF
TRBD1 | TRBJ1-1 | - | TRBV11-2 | TGTGCCAGCAGCGTAGACAGGGGGCGAGGTACTGAAGCTTTCTTT | CASSVDRGRGTEAFF
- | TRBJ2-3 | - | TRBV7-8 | TGTGCCAGCAGCCTTGGGAGGATCACAGATACGCAGTATTTT | CASSLGRITDTQYF
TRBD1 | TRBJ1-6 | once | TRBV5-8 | TGTGTCAGCAGGGGGGCAGGGCATTCACCCCTCCACTTT | CVSRGAGHSPLHF
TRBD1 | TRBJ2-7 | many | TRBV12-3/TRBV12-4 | TGTGCCAGCAGTTTAGGGACAGGGAGTCTCGAGCAGTACTTC | CASSLGTGSLEQYF
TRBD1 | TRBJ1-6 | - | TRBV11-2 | TGTGCCAGCAGCTTAGGGGCTCAGGGGGCAATCTATTCACCCCTCCACTTT | CASSLGAQGAIYSPLHF
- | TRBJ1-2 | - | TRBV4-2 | TGTGCCTGCAGCCAAGGTCCGACCCCGCGGGGCTATGGCTACACCTTC | CACSQGPTPRGYGYTF
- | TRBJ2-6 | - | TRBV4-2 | TGTGTCAGCAGCCAAGATGGGGGCTCTGGGGCCAACGTCCTGACATTC | CVSSQDGGSGANVLTF
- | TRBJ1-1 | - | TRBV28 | TGTGCCAGCAGTGGGCAGGGGACTATGAACACTGAAGCTTTCTTT | CASSGQGTMNTEAFF
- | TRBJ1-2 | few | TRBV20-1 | TGCAGTGCTAGTACATGGCCAGTTGGCTACACCTTC | CSASTWPVGYTF
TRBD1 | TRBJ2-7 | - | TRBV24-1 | TGTGCCACCAGTGACACAGGGGCCGAGCAGTACTTC | CATSDTGAEQYF
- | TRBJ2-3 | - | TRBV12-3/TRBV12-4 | TGTGCCAGCAGTGAACAGGACAACCCTATAGATACGCAATATTTT | CASSEQDNPIDTQYF
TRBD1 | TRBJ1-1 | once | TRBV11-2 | TGTACCAGCAGCCCTGACAGGGGAGAAGCTTTCTTT | CTSSPDRGEAFF
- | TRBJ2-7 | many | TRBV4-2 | TGTGCCAGCAGCCCGGGGGGCGGGGGCTCCTACGAGCAGTACTTC | CASSPGGGGSYEQYF
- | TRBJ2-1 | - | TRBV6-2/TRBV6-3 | TGTGCCAACAATTACTCGACAGGACCAGACAATGAGCAGTTCTTC | CANNYSTGPDNEQFF